Presented here are 19 T cell receptor beta chains from one specimen sequenced in a study of regulatory T cells in long-lasting Graves disease. TCR beta libraries were built with iRepertoire HTBI primers and Arm-PCR of CDR3 regions. TCRdb processed the multiplex PCR reads anew with MiXCR; each CDR3 protein has one entry. The sample yields about 430,000 distinct CDR3 sequences, 15% seen once. The time point here: newly diagnosed GD, antithyroid drugs for less than 3 months. Isolated PBMC RNA provided the starting material for the TCR library. The data were also submitted as part of a second study, on T cells in Graves' hyperthyroidism and ophthalmopathy.

Sequencing was performed on peripheral blood mononuclear cells (PBMCs), taken at new diagnosis, from a patient treated with antithyroid drugs. The receptors derive from a woman aged 40-49 years with Graves disease.

This clonotype was counted ten times or more. A clone one base away is much larger, so this may be a read error. In this CDR3 the conserved last residue, phenylalanine or tryptophan, is missing, so a read error is likely. The chain is built from TRBV11-3 and TRBJ1-1, with D possibly TRBD1 on 6 matching bases. CDR3 length equals 14 residues. V lost 4 bases to trimming and J lost 2 bases, with 11 bases between them. The germline V gene has CDR1 SGHNT and CDR2 YENEEA. CDR3 amino acids: CASSSRGGNTEAFL. CDR3 in DNA: TGTGCCAGCAGCTCCCGCGGGGGCAACACTGAAGCTTTCCTT.

This clonotype has ten or more counts. This chain links TRBV27 with TRBJ2-7; 9 bases line up with TRBD2. V gave up 3 bases and J gave up 4 bases; unmatched junction bases: 10. The germline V gene encodes CDR1 MNHEY and CDR2 SMNVEV (reference sequence). There are 16 residues in the CDR3. The CDR3: CASSFYATSGKYEQYF. In DNA form, the CDR3 reads TGTGCCAGCAGTTTTTACGCGACTAGCGGAAAATACGAGCAGTACTTC.

The gene calls are TRBV20-1 and TRBJ2-1; D possibly uses TRBD1 or TRBD2 (6 bases each). The CDR3 contains 11 residues. The V gene's germline CDR1 is DFQATT and CDR2 SNEGSKA (reference sequence). The V end was cut by 3 bases, the J end by 8 bases, with 8 bases between. The CDR3 sequence: CSARRGDEQFF. The CDR3 DNA reads TGCAGTGCTAGGAGGGGGGATGAGCAGTTCTTC.

This clonotype showed up many times. The V and J genes are TRBV7-3 and TRBJ2-3, with TRBD2 matching over 14 bases. Germline V gene lookup returns CDR1 SGHTA and CDR2 FQGTGA. The V segment lost 4 bases and the J segment 2 bases; nucleotides outside the gene matches: 2. This CDR3 is 16 amino acids long. This CDR3 reads CASSSTSGRDTDTQYF. In DNA form, the CDR3 reads TGTGCCAGCAGCTCGACTAGCGGGAGGGACACAGATACGCAGTATTTT.

In its sample, this clonotype was seen many times. The genes are TRBV3-1 and TRBJ2-7, with a possible D match to TRBD2 (5 bases). V dropped 3 bases and J dropped 6 bases, with 9 bases sitting between them. The length of the CDR3 is 12 residues. CDR1 and CDR2 (germline): LGHDT, YNNKEL (reference sequence). For the CDR3, the DNA is TGTGCCAGCAGCCACGGACTTTCCGAGCAGTACTTC. Its protein is CASSHGLSEQYF.

This clonotype was seen many times. V usage is TRBV13 and J usage is TRBJ2-3; tentative D call: TRBD2 (5 bases). Per the germline V gene, CDR1 is PRHDT and CDR2 is FYEKMQ (reference sequence). V was pared by 1 base and J by 6 bases, with 14 bases between. The CDR3 covers 15 residues. This chain's CDR3 is CASSLETTQGDTQYF. The CDR3 DNA reads TGTGCCAGCAGCTTAGAGACTACCCAAGGGGATACGCAGTATTTT.

V and J are TRBV28 and TRBJ2-2; unclear D gene. The CDR3 totals 15 residues. Trimming removed 6 bases from V and 0 bases from J, with 11 bases in between. Germline CDR1 reads MDHEN; CDR2 reads SYDVKM. DNA of the CDR3: TGTGCCAGCAGCGCTGGACGTCCGAACACCGGGGAGCTGTTTTTT. This sequence encodes CASSAGRPNTGELFF.

In this sample, this clonotype turned up many times. The rearrangement links TRBV20-1 to TRBJ2-1; D might be TRBD2 (5 bases). Germline V gene data show CDR1 as DFQATT and CDR2 as SNEGSKA (reference sequence). Deletions cut 4 bases from V and 7 bases from J, with 26 bases between. The CDR3 spans 17 residues. The CDR3 region is CSAIHKLSGSQVNEQFF. DNA for the CDR3: TGCAGTGCTATCCATAAATTGAGCGGCTCCCAAGTGAATGAGCAGTTCTTC.

This clonotype was recorded at least ten times. This chain uses TRBV11-1 with TRBJ1-3; unclear D gene. The V end lost 5 bases, the J end lost 0 bases, and 11 bases lay between the germline ends. The V gene's germline CDR1 is SGHAT and CDR2 FQDESV (reference sequence). This CDR3 comprises 15 residues. CDR3 region: CASSRAGNSGNTIYF. The CDR3 nucleotides read TGTGCCAGCAGCCGCGCCGGTAACTCTGGAAACACCATATATTTT.

This clonotype appeared a few times. The rearrangement joins TRBV6-4 to TRBJ2-3; D perhaps matches TRBD2 (7 bases). The V end was cut by 5 bases, the J end by 4 bases, with 13 bases between. From germline, CDR1 is MRHNA and CDR2 SNTAGT. There are 14 residues in the CDR3. Written as DNA, the CDR3 is TGTGCCAGCAGTCTAACGGGGGGCCCAGATACGCAGTATTTT. Translation gives CASSLTGGPDTQYF.

Points on this clonotype: Just one base apart from a much larger clone, this may be a read error. The J gene is TRBJ2-5, the V gene TRBV11-2; TRBD1 matches at 11 bases. The CDR3 totals 15 residues. The germline V gene encodes CDR1 SGHAT and CDR2 FQNNGV. CDR3 nucleotides: TGTGCCAGCAGCTTGGGACAGGGGGTGGAAGAGACCCAGTGCTTC. The encoded protein is CASSLGQGVEETQCF. Drawing the rest from reference TRBV11-2 and TRBJ2-5, the complete variable domain is EAGVAQSPRYKIIEKRQSVAFWCNPISGHATLYWYQQILGQGPKLLIQFQNNGVVDDSQLPKDRFSAERLKGVDSTLKIQPAKLEDSAVYLCASSLGQGVEETQCFGPGTRLLVL.

The table lists this clonotype with a few counts. The rearrangement uses TRBV30 and TRBJ1-5; possibly TRBD1 for D (5 bases). The V end lost 2 bases, the J end lost 3 bases, and 17 bases lay between the germline ends. Germline V lookup: CDR1 GTSNPN, CDR2 SVGIG (reference sequence). The CDR3 is 16 amino acids. Here the CDR3 DNA reads TGTGCCTGGAGTCCTTTTGCAGGGTGGTCCAATCAGCCCCAGCATTTT. This gives the protein CAWSPFAGWSNQPQHF.

This clonotype was recorded at least ten times. V and J are TRBV12-3 or TRBV12-4 and TRBJ2-2; D possibly uses TRBD1 or TRBD2 (5 bases each). Trimming took 7 bases from V and 5 from J, leaving 20 bases between them. There are 16 residues in the CDR3. DNA of the CDR3: TGTGCCAGCACCATCCACCGCGGGCGACAGACCGGGGAGCTGTTTTTT. Translating it yields CASTIHRGRQTGELFF.

This clonotype has a count of ten or more. This sequence joins TRBV20-1 and TRBJ2-7; D is perhaps TRBD2 (5 bases). This CDR3 is 13 amino acids long. Per the germline V gene, CDR1 is DFQATT and CDR2 is SNEGSKA (reference sequence). V lost 3 bases to trimming and J lost 2 bases, with 11 bases between them. The CDR3 DNA reads TGCAGTGCTAGGGACTTGCAAACCTACGAGCAGTACTTC. Translating gives CSARDLQTYEQYF.

A few counts support this clonotype. The chain has TRBV13 and TRBJ2-1; maybe TRBD2 (6 bases). Trimming cost V 4 bases and J 2 bases, with 15 bases left between them. From germline, CDR1 is PRHDT and CDR2 FYEKMQ (reference sequence). The CDR3 contains 16 residues. DNA for the CDR3: TGTGCCAGCAGCTCTATGACTAGTCCGACCTACAATGAGCAGTTCTTC. Residues: CASSSMTSPTYNEQFF. Full variable domain (outside the CDR3, taken from reference TRBV13 and TRBJ2-1): AAGVIQSPRHLIKEKRETATLKCYPIPRHDTVYWYQQGPGQDPQFLISFYEKMQSDKGSIPDRFSAQQFSDYHSELNMSSLELGDSALYFCASSSMTSPTYNEQFFGPGTRLTVL.

To note about this clonotype: An end of the junction differs from the germline gene, which may be a read error. The chain has TRBV7-2 and TRBJ2-3, with TRBD2 matching 9 bases. This CDR3 spans 16 amino acids. Germline-derived CDR1 and CDR2 are SGHTA and FQGNSA. CDR3 in amino acids: CVSSPMGLADTDTQYF. CDR3 sequence (DNA): TGTGTCAGCAGCCCCATGGGACTAGCAGACACAGATACGCAGTATTTT.

This clonotype occurred many times. This chain connects TRBV10-3 to TRBJ1-1, with 7 bases fitting TRBD1. The CDR3 extends over 12 amino acids. Germline lookup yields CDR1 ENHRY and CDR2 SYGVKD. Trimming removed 6 bases from V and 10 bases from J; junction bases left unmatched: 8. In DNA form, the CDR3 reads TGTGCCATCAGAGGACAGGATAATAGAGCTTTCTTT. Protein sequence: CAIRGQDNRAFF.

Ten or more counts support this clonotype. The J gene is TRBJ2-2, the V gene TRBV9; tentative D call: TRBD2 (6 bases). V was shortened by 6 bases and J by 5 bases, with 14 bases between the two germline ends. Germline assignment: CDR1 SGDLS and CDR2 YYNGEE. CDR3 size: 14 residues. CDR3 nucleotide sequence: TGTGCCAGCAATCTAGGAGGGGATACCGGGGAGCTGTTTTTT. It encodes CASNLGGDTGELFF.

Regarding this clonotype: A read error is possible here, since a much larger clone lies one base away. The rearrangement links TRBV20-1 to TRBJ2-7; no clear D gene. CDR1 is DFQATT and CDR2 is SNEGSKA in the germline V gene (reference sequence). The CDR3 is made up of 12 amino acids. The CDR3 DNA sequence: TGCCGTGCTACCCTAGATCTGGGCGAGCAGTACTTC. It encodes CRATLDLGEQYF.